This is a list of T cell receptor beta chains from one sample in a study of T cells after yellow fever vaccination. Each CDR3 protein gets one entry after TCRdb re-called the 5' RACE reads with MiXCR. Counted here are 100,000 to 150,000 distinct CDR3 sequences, more than 5.5% occurring once; the ten biggest clones make up roughly 2.5%. Specimen: CD4+ T cells sorted from PBMCs, collected roughly seven weeks after the first yellow fever vaccination. Every receptor here comes from a man aged 18 to 30 who received the YFV17D yellow fever vaccine. Both conserved end residues are part of each CDR3. Each record gives: CDR3 protein, CDR3 DNA, J gene, clone size, V gene, D gene. D genes are given only for firm matches. The listing skips clone size in some rows; elsewhere it reads once, few, many or a size class.

cdr3_aa: CASSQDGRGRSDTQYF; cdr3_nt: TGCGCCAGCAGCCAAGATGGGCGGGGGAGGTCAGATACGCAGTATTTT; j_call: TRBJ2-3; clone_size: NA; v_call: TRBV4-1; d_call: TRBD2
cdr3_aa: CASSPSQDTEAFF; cdr3_nt: TGTGCCAGCTCACCCAGCCAGGACACTGAAGCTTTCTTT; j_call: TRBJ1-1; clone_size: few; v_call: TRBV18; d_call: NA
cdr3_aa: CASSYQATGGTEAFF; cdr3_nt: TGTGCCAGCAGTTACCAAGCAACAGGGGGCACTGAAGCTTTCTTT; j_call: TRBJ1-1; clone_size: NA; v_call: TRBV6-5; d_call: TRBD1
cdr3_aa: CASSLRRTGTEKLFF; cdr3_nt: TGTGCCAGCAGCTTACGTCGGACAGGGACTGAAAAACTGTTTTTT; j_call: TRBJ1-4; clone_size: many; v_call: TRBV7-2; d_call: TRBD1
cdr3_aa: CASSLGQGSGFGQFF; cdr3_nt: TGTGCCAGCAGTCTAGGACAGGGCTCAGGGTTTGGGCAGTTCTTC; j_call: TRBJ2-1; clone_size: many; v_call: TRBV28; d_call: TRBD1
cdr3_aa: CASSPRQGVPYF; cdr3_nt: TGTGCCAGCAGCCCCAGACAGGGCGTACCGTACTTC; j_call: TRBJ2-4; clone_size: many; v_call: TRBV4-2; d_call: TRBD1
cdr3_aa: CSVGRNYGYTF; cdr3_nt: TGCAGCGTGGGACGGAACTATGGCTACACCTTC; j_call: TRBJ1-2; clone_size: many; v_call: TRBV29-1; d_call: NA
cdr3_aa: CATSDTPEEKPQHF; cdr3_nt: TGTGCCACCAGTGATACCCCAGAGGAGAAGCCCCAGCATTTT; j_call: TRBJ1-5; clone_size: many; v_call: TRBV24-1; d_call: NA
cdr3_aa: CASSLERPYEQYF; cdr3_nt: TGCGCCAGCAGCCTTGAGAGACCCTACGAGCAGTACTTC; j_call: TRBJ2-7; clone_size: many; v_call: TRBV5-1; d_call: NA
cdr3_aa: CASSPWQEGYNEQFF; cdr3_nt: TGTGCCAGCAGCCCTTGGCAGGAGGGCTACAATGAGCAGTTCTTC; j_call: TRBJ2-1; clone_size: NA; v_call: TRBV7-2; d_call: NA
cdr3_aa: CASSSPGVRRTNEKLFF; cdr3_nt: TGTGCCAGCAGTTCCCCGGGGGTTCGGCGGACTAATGAAAAACTGTTTTTT; j_call: TRBJ1-4; clone_size: few; v_call: TRBV12-3/TRBV12-4; d_call: NA
cdr3_aa: CASSLDRANTEAFF; cdr3_nt: TGTGCCAGCAGCCTCGACAGGGCGAACACTGAAGCTTTCTTT; j_call: TRBJ1-1; clone_size: many; v_call: TRBV11-1; d_call: TRBD1
cdr3_aa: CASSLKAARRGQDTQYF; cdr3_nt: TGTGCCAGCAGCTTAAAGGCCGCCCGGCGGGGCCAAGATACGCAGTATTTT; j_call: TRBJ2-3; clone_size: NA; v_call: TRBV7-3; d_call: NA
cdr3_aa: CASSLTAGNTIYF; cdr3_nt: TGTGCCAGCAGTTTAACGGCTGGAAACACCATATATTTT; j_call: TRBJ1-3; clone_size: many; v_call: TRBV12-3/TRBV12-4; d_call: NA
cdr3_aa: CASSLNGQGPYEQYF; cdr3_nt: TGCGCCAGCAGCCTTAATGGACAGGGCCCCTACGAGCAGTACTTC; j_call: TRBJ2-7; clone_size: many; v_call: TRBV4-1; d_call: TRBD1
cdr3_aa: CASRTTSPTGELFF; cdr3_nt: TGCGCCAGCAGAACGACTAGCCCCACCGGGGAGCTGTTTTTT; j_call: TRBJ2-2; clone_size: NA; v_call: TRBV5-1; d_call: TRBD2
cdr3_aa: CATRASGGGETQYF; cdr3_nt: TGTGCCACCAGGGCTAGCGGGGGGGGGGAGACCCAGTACTTC; j_call: TRBJ2-5; clone_size: many; v_call: TRBV12-3/TRBV12-4; d_call: TRBD2
cdr3_aa: CASSQDLNRDYAYEQYF; cdr3_nt: TGCGCCAGCAGCCAAGATTTGAATCGAGACTACGCCTACGAGCAGTACTTC; j_call: TRBJ2-7; clone_size: NA; v_call: TRBV4-3; d_call: NA
cdr3_aa: CASSFGRGRGDEQFF; cdr3_nt: TGTGCCAGCAGTTTTGGTAGGGGGCGAGGTGATGAGCAGTTCTTC; j_call: TRBJ2-1; clone_size: many; v_call: TRBV12-3/TRBV12-4; d_call: TRBD1
cdr3_aa: CASSQDLTGGQPQHF; cdr3_nt: TGCGCCAGCAGCCAAGATCTCACAGGGGGTCAGCCCCAGCATTTT; j_call: TRBJ1-5; clone_size: many; v_call: TRBV4-3; d_call: TRBD1
cdr3_aa: CASSLDSTGNTIYF; cdr3_nt: TGTGCCAGCAGCCTCGACAGTACCGGAAACACCATATATTTT; j_call: TRBJ1-3; clone_size: few; v_call: TRBV7-6; d_call: NA
cdr3_aa: CASSPDRGETQYF; cdr3_nt: TGTGCCAGCAGTCCGGACAGGGGAGAGACCCAGTACTTC; j_call: TRBJ2-5; clone_size: many; v_call: TRBV12-3/TRBV12-4; d_call: TRBD1
cdr3_aa: CSAPVLLYGYTF; cdr3_nt: TGCAGTGCTCCAGTTCTCCTCTATGGCTACACCTTC; j_call: TRBJ1-2; clone_size: many; v_call: TRBV20-1; d_call: NA
cdr3_aa: CASSERVENEQFF; cdr3_nt: TGTGCCAGCAGCGAAAGGGTGGAGAATGAGCAGTTCTTC; j_call: TRBJ2-1; clone_size: many; v_call: TRBV7-2; d_call: NA
cdr3_aa: CASSEKTTSYEQYF; cdr3_nt: TGTGCCAGCAGCGAGAAAACAACTAGCTACGAGCAGTACTTC; j_call: TRBJ2-7; clone_size: many; v_call: TRBV5-5; d_call: NA
cdr3_aa: CASSVGLARETQYF; cdr3_nt: TGTGCCAGCAGCGTGGGGCTAGCTAGAGAGACCCAGTACTTC; j_call: TRBJ2-5; clone_size: many; v_call: TRBV9; d_call: NA
cdr3_aa: CASSLVGQGDTQYF; cdr3_nt: TGCGCCAGCAGCTTGGTGGGACAGGGTGACACCCAGTACTTC; j_call: TRBJ2-5; clone_size: many; v_call: TRBV5-1; d_call: TRBD1
cdr3_aa: CASSFRDGIYGYTF; cdr3_nt: TGTGCCAGCAGCTTTCGGGACGGTATCTATGGCTACACCTTC; j_call: TRBJ1-2; clone_size: NA; v_call: TRBV7-2; d_call: NA
cdr3_aa: CASRATGAVETQYF; cdr3_nt: TGTGCCAGCAGGGCAACAGGGGCAGTCGAGACCCAGTACTTC; j_call: TRBJ2-5; clone_size: many; v_call: TRBV7-2; d_call: TRBD1
cdr3_aa: CSAGRVGDSNQPQHF; cdr3_nt: TGCAGTGCCGGGAGGGTAGGGGATAGCAATCAGCCCCAGCATTTT; j_call: TRBJ1-5; clone_size: many; v_call: TRBV20-1; d_call: NA
cdr3_aa: CASSPPNRAGVYEQYF; cdr3_nt: TGTGCCAGCTCACCACCCAACCGGGCAGGGGTATACGAGCAGTACTTC; j_call: TRBJ2-7; clone_size: many; v_call: TRBV18; d_call: NA
cdr3_aa: CASSPVREGTEAFF; cdr3_nt: TGTGCCAGCAGCCCCGTCCGCGAGGGAACTGAAGCTTTCTTT; j_call: TRBJ1-1; clone_size: few; v_call: TRBV9; d_call: NA
cdr3_aa: CSARAGTVQETQYF; cdr3_nt: TGCAGTGCTAGAGCAGGGACAGTTCAAGAGACCCAGTACTTC; j_call: TRBJ2-5; clone_size: NA; v_call: TRBV20-1; d_call: TRBD1
cdr3_aa: CASSQLGGETQYF; cdr3_nt: TGCGCCAGCAGCCAATTGGGGGGGGAGACCCAGTACTTC; j_call: TRBJ2-5; clone_size: many; v_call: TRBV4-1; d_call: TRBD2
cdr3_aa: CATSEERAGATDTQYF; cdr3_nt: TGTGCCACCAGTGAAGAACGAGCGGGGGCCACAGATACGCAGTATTTT; j_call: TRBJ2-3; clone_size: many; v_call: TRBV24-1; d_call: TRBD2
cdr3_aa: CASSWDGTTASNEQFF; cdr3_nt: TGTGCCAGCAGCTGGGACGGGACTACTGCTTCCAATGAGCAGTTCTTC; j_call: TRBJ2-1; clone_size: many; v_call: TRBV7-2; d_call: TRBD2
cdr3_aa: CSADTKGPYSYTF; cdr3_nt: TGCAGCGCAGACACGAAGGGACCCTATAGCTACACCTTC; j_call: TRBJ1-2; clone_size: many; v_call: TRBV29-1; d_call: NA
cdr3_aa: CASSSPGRDPEQYF; cdr3_nt: TGCGCCAGCAGCTCCCCCGGTCGAGACCCCGAGCAGTACTTC; j_call: TRBJ2-7; clone_size: many; v_call: TRBV4-1; d_call: NA
cdr3_aa: CASSLLPPRTVDLNTEAFF; cdr3_nt: TGTGCCAGCAGCTTATTGCCGCCCAGGACAGTTGACCTGAACACTGAAGCTTTCTTT; j_call: TRBJ1-1; clone_size: few; v_call: TRBV7-8; d_call: NA
cdr3_aa: CASSSQGTVNTEAFF; cdr3_nt: TGTGCCAGCAGTTCCCAAGGGACAGTCAACACTGAAGCTTTCTTT; j_call: TRBJ1-1; clone_size: many; v_call: TRBV12-3/TRBV12-4; d_call: TRBD1
cdr3_aa: CASSWASGGETQYF; cdr3_nt: TGTGCCAGCAGTTGGGCTAGCGGGGGAGAGACCCAGTACTTC; j_call: TRBJ2-5; clone_size: many; v_call: TRBV12-3/TRBV12-4; d_call: TRBD2
cdr3_aa: CASSLQGGVNTEAFF; cdr3_nt: TGTGCCAGCAGCCTCCAAGGCGGAGTGAACACTGAAGCTTTCTTT; j_call: TRBJ1-1; clone_size: many; v_call: TRBV4-2; d_call: NA
cdr3_aa: CSAREGGGLDTQYF; cdr3_nt: TGCAGTGCTAGAGAGGGGGGGGGGCTAGATACGCAGTATTTT; j_call: TRBJ2-3; clone_size: many; v_call: TRBV20-1; d_call: NA
cdr3_aa: CASSFGQETQYF; cdr3_nt: TGCGCCAGCAGCTTTGGTCAAGAGACCCAGTACTTC; j_call: TRBJ2-5; clone_size: many; v_call: TRBV5-1; d_call: NA
cdr3_aa: CASSLVSGGEPYEQYF; cdr3_nt: TGTGCCAGCAGCTTAGTGAGCGGGGGGGAACCTTACGAGCAGTACTTC; j_call: TRBJ2-7; clone_size: NA; v_call: TRBV7-8; d_call: TRBD2
cdr3_aa: CASSGTGDQPQHF; cdr3_nt: TGTGCCAGCAGTGGGACAGGGGATCAGCCCCAGCATTTT; j_call: TRBJ1-5; clone_size: many; v_call: TRBV12-3/TRBV12-4; d_call: TRBD1
cdr3_aa: CASSLGGVGSYEQYF; cdr3_nt: TGTGCCAGCAGCTTAGGAGGGGTCGGGAGTTACGAGCAGTACTTC; j_call: TRBJ2-7; clone_size: many; v_call: TRBV7-2; d_call: NA
cdr3_aa: CASSLQGSGEKLFF; cdr3_nt: TGCGCCAGCAGCCTTCAGGGTAGTGGTGAAAAACTGTTTTTT; j_call: TRBJ1-4; clone_size: many; v_call: TRBV5-1; d_call: NA
cdr3_aa: CASSDLTAQETQYF; cdr3_nt: TGTGCCAGCAGTGATTTGACAGCCCAAGAGACCCAGTACTTC; j_call: TRBJ2-5; clone_size: many; v_call: TRBV2; d_call: NA
cdr3_aa: CASSSPRGLRYEQYF; cdr3_nt: TGTGCCAGCAGCTCGCCCCGGGGCCTAAGGTACGAGCAGTACTTC; j_call: TRBJ2-7; clone_size: NA; v_call: TRBV6-1; d_call: NA
cdr3_aa: CASSSTGAFSFGNTIYF; cdr3_nt: TGTGCCAGCAGTTCTACAGGGGCTTTTTCATTTGGAAACACCATATATTTT; j_call: TRBJ1-3; clone_size: many; v_call: TRBV6-5; d_call: TRBD1
cdr3_aa: CASRMGMTVSPLHF; cdr3_nt: TGTGCCAGCAGGATGGGAATGACAGTCTCGCCCCTCCACTTT; j_call: TRBJ1-6; clone_size: NA; v_call: TRBV7-2; d_call: NA
cdr3_aa: CASSLISDEQFF; cdr3_nt: TGTGCCAGCAGCTTAATTTCAGATGAGCAGTTCTTC; j_call: TRBJ2-1; clone_size: many; v_call: TRBV7-9; d_call: NA
cdr3_aa: CASSPQSSQGSEQYF; cdr3_nt: TGTGCCAGCAGCCCACAATCCTCACAGGGGAGCGAGCAGTACTTC; j_call: TRBJ2-7; clone_size: many; v_call: TRBV9; d_call: TRBD1
cdr3_aa: CASSRARGRTYNEQFF; cdr3_nt: TGTGCCAGCAGCCGCGCCCGGGGGCGTACCTACAATGAGCAGTTCTTC; j_call: TRBJ2-1; clone_size: many; v_call: TRBV14; d_call: NA
cdr3_aa: CASRRGNFPQYEQFF; cdr3_nt: TGTGCCAGCCGGCGGGGGAATTTTCCCCAATATGAGCAGTTCTTC; j_call: TRBJ2-1; clone_size: NA; v_call: TRBV3-1; d_call: TRBD2
cdr3_aa: CASSLLVAGSYNEQFF; cdr3_nt: TGCGCCAGCAGCTTGTTGGTAGCGGGATCCTACAATGAGCAGTTCTTC; j_call: TRBJ2-1; clone_size: many; v_call: TRBV5-1; d_call: TRBD2
cdr3_aa: CASSLYDRPMNTEAFF; cdr3_nt: TGTGCCAGCAGCTTGTATGACAGACCCATGAACACTGAAGCTTTCTTT; j_call: TRBJ1-1; clone_size: few; v_call: TRBV5-6; d_call: NA
cdr3_aa: CASSITLGSYNEQFF; cdr3_nt: TGTGCCAGCAGCATAACACTAGGCTCCTACAATGAGCAGTTCTTC; j_call: TRBJ2-1; clone_size: many; v_call: TRBV7-2; d_call: NA